This entry lists 16 T cell receptor beta chains sequenced from one sample in a study of T cell responses to AZD1222 COVID-19 vaccine. Profiling relied on immunoSEQ multiplex PCR, and the TCRdb table lists in-frame clones only, not all of them. Of roughly 60,000 clones listed, more than 60% are singletons. Sequenced material: peripheral blood, taken 28 days after the second AZD1222 dose. The origin of the receptors is an adult who received the AZD1222 COVID-19 vaccine.

V is TRBV19 and J is TRBJ1-1; 8 bases line up with TRBD1. J gave up 5 bases and V 6 bases, and 8 bases lay outside the gene matches. Germline V gives CDR1 LNHDA, CDR2 SQIVND (reference sequence). The CDR3 consists of 14 residues. Written as DNA, the CDR3 is TGTGCCAGTAGACCACGGACAGGGAATACTGAAGCTTTCTTT. Protein product: CASRPRTGNTEAFF.

This sequence joins TRBV19 and TRBJ1-1, with D perhaps TRBD1 (6 bases). The germline V gene has CDR1 LNHDA and CDR2 SQIVND (reference sequence). V gave up 7 bases and J gave up 6 bases, with 12 bases separating them. This CDR3 is 12 amino acids long. The CDR3 region is CASNDRRAEAFF. The CDR3 DNA is TGTGCCAGTAATGACAGGAGGGCTGAAGCTTTCTTT.

The rearrangement uses TRBV6-5 and TRBJ2-1, with D tentatively TRBD2 (7 bases). V gave up 5 bases and J gave up 4 bases, with 9 bases separating them. The CDR3 runs 13 residues. In germline, CDR1 is MNHEY, CDR2 SVGAGI. CDR3 sequence: CASSKGGYNEQFF. In nucleotides, the CDR3 is TGTGCCAGCAGTAAGGGGGGGTACAATGAGCAGTTCTTC.

This clone was seen a handful of times. The chain recombines TRBV2 with TRBJ2-7; 11 positions agree with TRBD1. Losses at the gene ends were 4 bases for V and 6 bases for J; bases not matched to a gene: 2. This CDR3 spans 13 amino acids. The germline V gene has CDR1 SNHLY and CDR2 FYNNEI. CDR3 nucleotides: TGTGCCAGCAGTGGGACAGGGGGCGTCGAGCAGTACTTC. This codes for CASSGTGGVEQYF.

The chain recombines TRBV11-3 with TRBJ2-7; 9 bases are shared with TRBD1. Germline assignment: CDR1 SGHNT and CDR2 YENEEA. The ends lost 2 bases at V and 2 bases at J; junction bases unmatched: 4. This CDR3 has 15 residues. CDR3: CASSLRGTGPYEQYF. The CDR3 nucleotides read TGTGCCAGCAGCTTAAGAGGGACAGGGCCCTACGAGCAGTACTTC.

The chain uses TRBV19 and TRBJ1-5; 9 nucleotides line up with TRBD1. The ends lost 5 bases at V and 7 bases at J; junction bases unmatched: 9. CDR1 is LNHDA, CDR2 SQIVND, per germline (reference sequence). CDR3 length: 15 residues. CDR3 sequence reads: CASSFSTGQGQPQHF. The CDR3 DNA is TGTGCCAGTAGTTTTTCAACGGGACAGGGACAGCCCCAGCATTTT.

The chain uses TRBV5-8 and TRBJ1-2, with D possibly being TRBD1 (6 bases). The germline gives CDR1 SGHTS, CDR2 YDEGEE. V was trimmed by 0 bases and J by 14 bases, leaving 14 bases between them. The CDR3 totals 12 residues. Here the CDR3 reads CASSLGGTTGTF. The CDR3 DNA follows: TGTGCCAGCAGCTTGGGGGGGACAACAGGAACCTTC. The complete variable domain, with remaining parts taken from reference TRBV5-8 and TRBJ1-2, reads EAGVTQSPTHLIKTRGQQATLRCSPISGHTSVYWYQQALGLGLQFLLWYDEGEERNRGNFPPRFSGRQFPNYSSELNVNALELEDSALYLCASSLGGTTGTFGSGTRLTVV.

This clone has only a few counts. The V call is TRBV4-3, the J call TRBJ2-1; D may be TRBD1 or TRBD2 (5 bases each). Germline-derived CDR1 and CDR2 are LGHNA and YSLEER. Trimming took 4 bases from V and 7 from J, leaving 17 bases between them. The CDR3 has 15 residues. The CDR3 DNA reads as TGCGCCAGCAGCCCCAATACCGGGGCGATAAATGAGCAGTTCTTC. Translated: CASSPNTGAINEQFF.

The chain joins TRBV7-9 to TRBJ1-2, with TRBD1 matching 10 bases. The CDR3 contains 16 residues. Trimming took 1 base from V and 6 from J; bases not matched to a gene: 8. Germline loops: CDR1 SEHNR, CDR2 FQNEAQ (reference sequence). CDR3 in amino acids: CASSLVAPDRGDGYTF. The CDR3 DNA follows: TGTGCCAGCAGCTTAGTGGCCCCGGACAGGGGGGATGGCTACACCTTC.

The chain has TRBV24-1 and TRBJ2-4, with D possibly TRBD1 on 6 matching bases. From germline, CDR1 is KGHDR and CDR2 SFDVKD. The CDR3 length is 14 residues. Trimming took off 4 bases at V and 6 bases at J, with 12 bases between the two ends. The CDR3 DNA reads TGTGCCACCAGTGACCCGACAGGAACAAACATTCAGTACTTC. Translating gives CATSDPTGTNIQYF.

The CDR3 DNA is TGTGCCAGCAAAGCGGGCTTCTATGGCTACACCTTC. Protein product: CASKAGFYGYTF. This chain links TRBV28 with TRBJ1-2; D not resolved. The ends were cut back, 7 bases at V and 4 bases at J, with 10 bases in the middle. The CDR3 contains 12 residues. Germline CDR1 and CDR2: MDHEN and SYDVKM.

This chain links TRBV11-3 with TRBJ2-2; D not certain. The CDR3 totals 13 residues. Per the germline V gene, CDR1 is SGHNT and CDR2 is YENEEA. V was trimmed by 3 bases and J by 2 bases, leaving 4 bases between them. CDR3 sequence: CASSFLNTGELFF. In DNA, the CDR3 is TGTGCCAGCAGCTTCCTTAACACCGGGGAGCTGTTTTTT. Looking up the rest from reference TRBV11-3 and TRBJ2-2 gives the full variable domain: EAGVVQSPRYKIIEKKQPVAFWCNPISGHNTLYWYLQNLGQGPELLIRYENEEAVDDSQLPKDRFSAERLKGVDSTLKIQPAELGDSAVYLCASSFLNTGELFFGEGSRLTVL.

V and J are TRBV5-1 and TRBJ1-6; weak D call: TRBD1 (5 bases). Trimming left V 0 bases short and J 10 bases short, with 14 bases between. The germline gives CDR1 SGHRS, CDR2 YFSETQ. This CDR3 is built from 15 residues. CDR3 bases: TGCGCCAGCAGCTTGGGCGGGGGATCTGCCTCACCCCTCCACTTT. Encoded protein: CASSLGGGSASPLHF.

V gene TRBV10-3 combines with J gene TRBJ2-3; perhaps TRBD2 as D (6 bases). V gave up 6 bases and J gave up 6 bases, with 19 bases separating them. CDR3 length equals 15 residues. CDR1 and CDR2 from the germline V gene are ENHRY and SYGVKD. CDR3: CAIRLSGGRTDTQYF. CDR3 DNA: TGTGCCATCAGGCTATCCGGGGGACGGACGGATACGCAGTATTTT.

This chain links TRBV14 with TRBJ1-6; unclear D gene. The germline V gene encodes CDR1 SGHDN and CDR2 FVKESK. The CDR3 has 14 residues. Trimming removed 6 bases from V and 14 bases from J, with 20 bases in between. CDR3 DNA: TGTGCCAGCAGGAAATCGTCCAGCAGTGGGACCCTCCACTTT. Translating gives CASRKSSSSGTLHF.

The chain recombines TRBV3-1 (or the pseudogene TRBV3-2) with TRBJ2-3, with D perhaps matching TRBD2 (8 bases). Germline V gives CDR1 LGHDT, CDR2 YNNKEL (reference sequence). This CDR3 region has 17 residues. V gave up 1 base and J gave up 5 bases, with 19 bases separating them. DNA for the CDR3: TGTGCCAGCAGCCAAGGAGGGACAGCGGGGGTCCGAGATACGCAGTATTTT. Protein product: CASSQGGTAGVRDTQYF.